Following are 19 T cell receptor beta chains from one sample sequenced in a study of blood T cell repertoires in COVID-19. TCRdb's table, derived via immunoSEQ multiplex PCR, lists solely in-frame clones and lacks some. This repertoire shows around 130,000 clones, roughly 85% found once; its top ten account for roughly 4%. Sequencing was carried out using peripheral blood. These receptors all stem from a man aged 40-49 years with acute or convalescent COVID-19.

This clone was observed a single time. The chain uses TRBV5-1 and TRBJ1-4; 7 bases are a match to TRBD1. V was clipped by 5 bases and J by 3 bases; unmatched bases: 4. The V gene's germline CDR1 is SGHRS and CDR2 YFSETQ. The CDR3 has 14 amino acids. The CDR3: CASRPTGPNEKLFF. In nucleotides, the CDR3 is TGCGCCAGCAGACCGACAGGGCCTAATGAAAAACTGTTTTTT.

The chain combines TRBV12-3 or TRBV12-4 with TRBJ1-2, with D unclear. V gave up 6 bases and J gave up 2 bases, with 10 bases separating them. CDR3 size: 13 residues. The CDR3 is CASSSPQNYGYTF. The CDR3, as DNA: TGTGCCAGCAGCTCGCCTCAGAACTATGGCTACACCTTC.

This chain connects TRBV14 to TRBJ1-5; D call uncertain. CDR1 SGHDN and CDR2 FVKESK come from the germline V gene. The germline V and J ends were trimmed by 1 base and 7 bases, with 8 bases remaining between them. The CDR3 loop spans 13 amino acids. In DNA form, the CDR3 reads TGTGCCAGCAGCCAAGCAGGTCAACAGCCCCAGCATTTT. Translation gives CASSQAGQQPQHF. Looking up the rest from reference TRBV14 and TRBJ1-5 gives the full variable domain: EAGVTQFPSHSVIEKGQTVTLRCDPISGHDNLYWYRRVMGKEIKFLLHFVKESKQDESGMPNNRFLAERTGGTYSTLKVQPAELEDSGVYFCASSQAGQQPQHFGDGTRLSIL.

The CDR3 sequence: CASSLRTGDTGELFF. As DNA, the CDR3 is TGTGCCAGCAGCTTAAGGACAGGGGATACCGGGGAGCTGTTTTTT. This chain joins TRBV7-9 and TRBJ2-2; 9 bases fit TRBD1. The CDR3 has 15 residues. After removal of 2 bases from V and 5 bases from J, the junction contained 3 bases not matched to a gene. Germline V gene sequence: CDR1 SEHNR, CDR2 FQNEAQ (reference sequence).

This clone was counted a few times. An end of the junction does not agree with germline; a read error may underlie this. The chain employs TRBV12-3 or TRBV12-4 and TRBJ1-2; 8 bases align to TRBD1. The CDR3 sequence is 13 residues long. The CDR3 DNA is TGTGCCAGCAGCAAGGACAGGGACTACGGCTACACCTTC. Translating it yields CASSKDRDYGYTF.

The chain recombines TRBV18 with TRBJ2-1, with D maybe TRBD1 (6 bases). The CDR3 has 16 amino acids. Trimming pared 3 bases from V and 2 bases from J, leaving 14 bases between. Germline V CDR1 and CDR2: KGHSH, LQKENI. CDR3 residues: CASSPAGEGAYNEQFF. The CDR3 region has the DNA TGTGCCAGCTCACCGGCCGGAGAGGGGGCCTACAATGAGCAGTTCTTC.

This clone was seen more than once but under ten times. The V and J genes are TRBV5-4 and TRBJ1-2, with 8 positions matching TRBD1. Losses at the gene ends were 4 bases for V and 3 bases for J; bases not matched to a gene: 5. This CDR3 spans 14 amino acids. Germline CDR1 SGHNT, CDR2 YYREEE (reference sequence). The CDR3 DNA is TGTGCCAGCAGCCCAGGGGGCGCTGACTATGGCTACACCTTC. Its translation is CASSPGGADYGYTF.

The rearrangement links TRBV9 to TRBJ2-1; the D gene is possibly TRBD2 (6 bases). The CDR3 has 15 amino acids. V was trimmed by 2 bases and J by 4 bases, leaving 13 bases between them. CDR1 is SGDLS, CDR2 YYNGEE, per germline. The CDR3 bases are TGTGCCAGCAGCGTGGTGGCGGGGACGTACAATGAGCAGTTCTTC. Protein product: CASSVVAGTYNEQFF.

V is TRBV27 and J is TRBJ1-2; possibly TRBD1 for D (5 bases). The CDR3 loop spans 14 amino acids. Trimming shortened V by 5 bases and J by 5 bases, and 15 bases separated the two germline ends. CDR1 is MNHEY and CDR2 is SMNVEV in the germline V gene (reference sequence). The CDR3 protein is CASSPPAGRYGYTF. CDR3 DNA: TGTGCCAGCAGTCCCCCCGCAGGGAGGTATGGCTACACCTTC.

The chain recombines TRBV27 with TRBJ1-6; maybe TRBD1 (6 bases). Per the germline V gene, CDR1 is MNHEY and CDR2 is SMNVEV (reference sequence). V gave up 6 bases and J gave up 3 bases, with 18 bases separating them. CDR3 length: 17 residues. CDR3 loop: CASRLLSGHGYNSPLHF. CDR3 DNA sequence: TGTGCCAGCAGGCTCTTATCGGGACATGGCTATAATTCACCCCTCCACTTT.

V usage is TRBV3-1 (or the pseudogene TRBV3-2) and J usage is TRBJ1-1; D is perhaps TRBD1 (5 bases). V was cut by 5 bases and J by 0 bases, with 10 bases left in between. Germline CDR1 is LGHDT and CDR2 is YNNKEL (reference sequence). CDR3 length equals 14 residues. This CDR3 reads CASSTTDMNTEAFF. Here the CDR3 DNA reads TGTGCCAGCAGCACGACAGATATGAACACTGAAGCTTTCTTT.

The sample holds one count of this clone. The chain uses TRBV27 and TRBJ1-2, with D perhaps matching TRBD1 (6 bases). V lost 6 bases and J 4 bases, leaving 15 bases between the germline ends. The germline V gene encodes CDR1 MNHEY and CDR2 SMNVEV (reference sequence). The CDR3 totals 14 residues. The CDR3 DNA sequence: TGTGCCAGCAGGCCCTCAGGGGCCTCCTATGGCTACACCTTC. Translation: CASRPSGASYGYTF.

The CDR3 here is CASSPPYVGRETQYF. DNA of the CDR3: TGTGCCAGCTCACCACCGTACGTTGGGAGGGAGACCCAGTACTTC. The chain has TRBV18 and TRBJ2-5; tentatively, D is TRBD2 (6 bases). The CDR3 contains 15 residues. The V and J ends lost 0 bases and 5 bases respectively, with 13 bases between them. Looked up from germline, CDR1 is KGHSH and CDR2 is LQKENI.

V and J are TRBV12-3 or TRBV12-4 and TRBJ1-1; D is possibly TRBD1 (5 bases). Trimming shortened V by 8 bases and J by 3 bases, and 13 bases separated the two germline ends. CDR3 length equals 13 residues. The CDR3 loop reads CASRWGVDTEAFF. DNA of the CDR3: TGTGCCAGCCGCTGGGGCGTGGACACTGAAGCTTTCTTT.

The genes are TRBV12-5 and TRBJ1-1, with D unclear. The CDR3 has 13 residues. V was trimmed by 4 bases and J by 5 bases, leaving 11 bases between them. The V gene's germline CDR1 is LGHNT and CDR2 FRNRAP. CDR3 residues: CASGWRGGTEAFF. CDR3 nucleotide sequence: TGTGCTAGTGGTTGGCGGGGTGGAACTGAAGCTTTCTTT.

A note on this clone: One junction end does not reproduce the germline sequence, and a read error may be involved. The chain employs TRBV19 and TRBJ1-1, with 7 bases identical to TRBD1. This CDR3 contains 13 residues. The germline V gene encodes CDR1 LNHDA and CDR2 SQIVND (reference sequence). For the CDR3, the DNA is TGTGCCAGTAGTGTAGACAGGGACACTGAAGCTTTCTTT. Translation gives CASSVDRDTEAFF.

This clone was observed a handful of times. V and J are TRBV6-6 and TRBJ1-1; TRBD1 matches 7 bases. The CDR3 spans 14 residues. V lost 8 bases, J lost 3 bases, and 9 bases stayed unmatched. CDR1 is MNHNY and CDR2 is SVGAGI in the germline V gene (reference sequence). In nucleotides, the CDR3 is TGTGCCAGCCGTGCGAAGGGGGCGGACACTGAAGCTTTCTTT. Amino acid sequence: CASRAKGADTEAFF.

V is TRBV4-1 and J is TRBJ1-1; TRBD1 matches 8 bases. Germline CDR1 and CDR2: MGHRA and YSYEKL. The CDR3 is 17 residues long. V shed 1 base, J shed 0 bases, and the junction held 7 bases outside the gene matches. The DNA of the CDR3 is TGCGCCAGCAGCCAAGGCGGCAGGGGGCAAATGAACACTGAAGCTTTCTTT. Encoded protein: CASSQGGRGQMNTEAFF.

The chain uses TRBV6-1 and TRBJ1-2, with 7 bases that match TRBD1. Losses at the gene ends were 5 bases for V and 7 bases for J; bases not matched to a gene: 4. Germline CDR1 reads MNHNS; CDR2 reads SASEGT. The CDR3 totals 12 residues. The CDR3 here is CASSSDRVGYTF. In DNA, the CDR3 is TGTGCCAGCAGTTCCGACAGGGTTGGCTACACCTTC.